Below, 9 T cell receptor beta chains from the same sample are listed, as sequenced in a study of blood T cell repertoires in COVID-19. The method was immunoSEQ multiplex PCR; TCRdb's version includes in-frame clones alone and lacks a portion of them. The sample has hundreds of thousands of clones, roughly nine tenths seen once. Sequenced input: peripheral blood. These receptor sequences come from a man between 60 and 75 years old who had recovered from COVID-19.

V gene TRBV28 combines with J gene TRBJ2-7; D gene unclear. The V gene lost 6 bases and the J gene lost 2 bases, with 17 bases spanning the gap. The CDR3 runs to 15 residues. The V gene's germline CDR1 is MDHEN and CDR2 SYDVKM. In nucleotides, the CDR3 is TGTGCCAGCAGCACCTTGGCAGGCATCCCCTACGAGCAGTACTTC. This codes for CASSTLAGIPYEQYF.

The chain combines TRBV5-5 with TRBJ1-6; TRBD1 matches at 10 bases. CDR3 size: 19 residues. The germline CDR1 and CDR2 sequences are SGHKS and YYEKEE (reference sequence). The trim removed 4 bases at V and 10 bases at J, leaving 20 bases unmatched. As DNA, the CDR3 is TGTGCCAGCAGCCGCAAACTGACAGGGGGCTTTTCCCTCGGCTCACCCCTCCACTTT. Protein sequence: CASSRKLTGGFSLGSPLHF.

This chain links TRBV14 with TRBJ2-1, with a possible D match to TRBD1 (6 bases). The V gene lost 3 bases and the J gene lost 9 bases, with 15 bases spanning the gap. Per the germline V gene, CDR1 is SGHDN and CDR2 is FVKESK. CDR3 size: 14 residues. The CDR3 spells CASSQGTFRGEQFF. The CDR3 DNA reads as TGTGCCAGCAGCCAGGGGACATTCCGGGGTGAGCAGTTCTTC.

The genes are TRBV5-1 and TRBJ1-2; 7 nucleotides line up with TRBD1. The CDR3 consists of 13 residues. Trimming cost V 4 bases and J 4 bases; bases outside gene matches: 4. Germline lookup yields CDR1 SGHRS and CDR2 YFSETQ. The CDR3 loop is CASSERTGYGYTF. The CDR3 DNA reads TGCGCCAGCAGCGAGCGGACAGGCTATGGCTACACCTTC.

The chain joins TRBV11-3 to TRBJ2-2, with TRBD2 identical over 7 bases. J was trimmed by 7 bases and V by 0 bases; bases with no gene match: 2. The V gene's germline CDR1 is SGHNT and CDR2 YENEEA. The CDR3 has 14 amino acids. CDR3 in DNA: TGTGCCAGCAGCTTAGATGCGGGGGACGGGGAGCTGTTTTTT. Amino acids: CASSLDAGDGELFF.

The chain carries TRBV6-5 and TRBJ2-2; TRBD1 agrees at 8 bases. CDR1 and CDR2 (germline): MNHEY, SVGAGI. Trimming at V came to 6 bases and at J to 4 bases, leaving 7 bases not matched to a gene. The CDR3 runs to 15 residues. The CDR3 DNA sequence: TGTGCCAGCAGATCAGGGGGCGCGGGCACCGGGGAGCTGTTTTTT. Translated, it gives CASRSGGAGTGELFF.

CDR3 region: CATSSPSGGLGHGELFF. CDR3 sequence (DNA): TGTGCCACCAGTTCTCCGAGCGGGGGGCTTGGTCACGGGGAGCTGTTTTTT. V gene TRBV24-1 combines with J gene TRBJ2-2; 9 bases align to TRBD2. V was clipped by 6 bases and J by 7 bases; unmatched bases: 14. Germline CDR1 and CDR2: KGHDR and SFDVKD. The CDR3 length is 17 residues.

The chain combines TRBV3-1 (or the pseudogene TRBV3-2) with TRBJ2-3; 7 bases are a match to TRBD2. The CDR3 is 17 amino acids. V trimming: 0 bases; J trimming: 0 bases; junction bases outside the gene matches: 6. Germline values: CDR1 LGHDT, CDR2 YNNKEL (reference sequence). CDR3 sequence: CASSQERRRGSTDTQYF. The CDR3 coding sequence is TGTGCCAGCAGCCAAGAACGGCGGCGGGGGAGCACAGATACGCAGTATTTT.

V usage is TRBV11-2 and J usage is TRBJ1-1; D is ambiguous. The V end was cut by 0 bases, the J end by 3 bases, with 11 bases between. The CDR3 sequence is 15 residues long. The germline V gene encodes CDR1 SGHAT and CDR2 FQNNGV. The CDR3 bases are TGTGCCAGCAGCTTAGATATCGGGGATCACACTGAAGCTTTCTTT. Amino acids: CASSLDIGDHTEAFF.